This TCR beta chain was sequenced for a study of response to subunit inactivated influenza vaccine. General observations from the study: Authors suggested each seasonal influenza vaccination recruits few new T cells.

This clonotype was recorded a few times. Antigen unknown. TCRdb reanalysed the RT-PCR reads using MiXCR and keeps one entry per CDR3 protein. The sample holds roughly 190,000 distinct CDR3 sequences, around 12% seen once. J gave up 2 bases and V 1 base, and 21 bases lay outside the gene matches. From germline, CDR1 is SGHNT and CDR2 YENEEA. There are 22 residues in the CDR3. These data were likewise used in another study, on T cells expressing NK-cell markers. That source reports: TCR beta cDNA was generated via 5'RACE template switching incorporating UMIs. Dominant NKG2C+ clonotypes accounted for roughly 1.0-7.0% of CD8+ T cells in roughly 6 donors. Similarly, these clonotypes led the CD3+CD56-NKG2C+ fraction as well in a handful of donors. Whether the expanded NKG2C+ T cell clones recognized HCMV remained unclear.

The source of this sequence is a man between 50 and 59 years old who received an inactivated influenza vaccine. The V gene is TRBV11-3, the J gene TRBJ2-1; 9 nucleotides agree with TRBD2. The sequencing used CD8+ T cells sorted from PBMCs, collected 11 to 12 days after vaccination. In DNA, the CDR3 is TGTGCCAGCAGCTTAGTTACGGGTCTTGGCGGGAGGGCCGAGAGGGCCTACAATGAGCAGTTCTTC. Residues: CASSLVTGLGGRAERAYNEQFF. Full variable domain (rest looked up from reference TRBV11-3 and TRBJ2-1): EAGVVQSPRYKIIEKKQPVAFWCNPISGHNTLYWYLQNLGQGPELLIRYENEEAVDDSQLPKDRFSAERLKGVDSTLKIQPAELGDSAVYLCASSLVTGLGGRAERAYNEQFFGPGTRLTVL.